A single sample is the source of the 15 T cell receptor beta chains below, sequenced in a study of blood T cell repertoires in COVID-19. Data came from immunoSEQ multiplex PCR; TCRdb stores just in-frame clones and leaves some out. Found here are around 300,000 clones, approximately 83% of them singletons; the top ten hold 13%. What was sequenced was peripheral blood. The receptors derive from a human donor in a cohort sampled during active COVID-19.

This clone was seen once. J is TRBJ2-2 and V is TRBV3-1 (or the pseudogene TRBV3-2), with unresolved D. Germline V gene sequence: CDR1 LGHDT, CDR2 YNNKEL (reference sequence). V lost 3 bases to trimming and J lost 0 bases, with 5 bases between them. The CDR3 length is 14 residues. CDR3: CASSHPSNTGELFF. In DNA form, the CDR3 reads TGTGCCAGCAGCCACCCGTCGAACACCGGGGAGCTGTTTTTT.

The rearrangement uses TRBV12-3 or TRBV12-4 and TRBJ1-1, with TRBD1 as a possible D gene (6 bases). The CDR3 runs to 13 residues. Trimming took 2 bases from V and 3 from J, leaving 7 bases between them. CDR3 DNA sequence: TGTGCCAGCAGTTTAAACAGGGACACTGAAGCTTTCTTT. As protein: CASSLNRDTEAFF.

This chain uses TRBV6-2 or TRBV6-3 with TRBJ2-7; 9 bases are shared with TRBD1. V shed 2 bases, J shed 4 bases, and the junction held 12 bases outside the gene matches. Germline lookup yields CDR1 MNHEY and CDR2 SVGEGT. This CDR3 spans 17 amino acids. The CDR3 sequence is CASSYPTTGTGWYEQYF. CDR3 DNA: TGTGCCAGCAGTTACCCCACTACCGGGACAGGGTGGTACGAGCAGTACTTC.

V and J are TRBV19 and TRBJ2-3; maybe TRBD1 (6 bases). The CDR3 loop spans 15 amino acids. The germline gives CDR1 LNHDA, CDR2 SQIVND (reference sequence). Trimming cost V 2 bases and J 3 bases, with 12 bases left between them. Written as DNA, the CDR3 is TGTGCCAGTAGTATAACAGGGACAAATACAGATACGCAGTATTTT. This sequence encodes CASSITGTNTDTQYF.

The V and J genes are TRBV11-2 and TRBJ2-3; 7 nucleotides match TRBD2. Germline-derived CDR1 and CDR2 are SGHAT and FQNNGV. The CDR3 totals 15 residues. V dropped 5 bases and J dropped 6; count of bases not matched to a gene: 11. CDR3 sequence reads: CASSAYGRSGDTQYF. CDR3 DNA sequence: TGTGCCAGCAGCGCTTACGGGAGGTCGGGGGATACGCAGTATTTT.

The rearrangement uses TRBV19 and TRBJ1-1; TRBD1 agrees at 9 bases. Per germline, CDR1 LNHDA and CDR2 SQIVND (reference sequence). CDR3 length: 16 amino acids. V lost 5 bases and J lost 0; bases outside the gene matches: 7. This CDR3 reads CASSPWGQGMNTEAFF. The CDR3 DNA follows: TGTGCCAGTAGTCCATGGGGACAGGGAATGAACACTGAAGCTTTCTTT.

This chain uses TRBV29-1 with TRBJ1-1; TRBD1 matches at 9 bases. The trim removed 7 bases at V and 10 bases at J, leaving 16 bases unmatched. CDR1 is SQVTM and CDR2 is ANQGSEA in the germline V gene. CDR3 length: 14 amino acids. CDR3 protein: CSAGEGQGISPAFF. In DNA form, the CDR3 reads TGCAGCGCTGGAGAGGGACAGGGTATCTCTCCAGCTTTCTTT. Together with reference TRBV29-1 and TRBJ1-1, the CDR3 gives the full variable domain: SAVISQKPSRDICQRGTSLTIQCQVDSQVTMMFWYRQQPGQSLTLIATANQGSEATYESGFVIDKFPISRPNLTFSTLTVSNMSPEDSSIYLCSAGEGQGISPAFFGQGTRLTVV.

V usage is TRBV11-2 and J usage is TRBJ1-2, with D maybe TRBD1 (5 bases). The CDR3 contains 12 residues. The V gene lost 8 bases and the J gene lost 5 bases, with 12 bases spanning the gap. Germline loops: CDR1 SGHAT, CDR2 FQNNGV. The CDR3 spells CASGGVGYGYTF. In nucleotides, the CDR3 is TGTGCCAGCGGGGGGGTAGGTTATGGCTACACCTTC.

This clone was seen a handful of times. The V gene is TRBV14, the J gene TRBJ2-1; a weak D match, TRBD2 (5 bases). The CDR3 sequence is 18 residues long. The ends were cut back, 4 bases at V and 3 bases at J, with 22 bases in the middle. CDR1 and CDR2 from the germline V gene are SGHDN and FVKESK. The CDR3 nucleotides are TGTGCCAGCAGCCCTATGTCGTGGACTTTCTTTAACTACAATGAGCAGTTCTTC. This sequence encodes CASSPMSWTFFNYNEQFF.

Of note for this clone: Other nucleotide sequences from this sample produce the same CDR3. The rearrangement uses TRBV7-2 and TRBJ2-2; 8 bases are a match to TRBD2. Germline CDR1 SGHTA, CDR2 FQGNSA. Unmatched junction bases numbered 4, after V lost 0 bases and J lost 4 bases. The CDR3 has 16 residues. CDR3 amino acids: CASSLAGSGGTGELFF. Written as DNA, the CDR3 is TGTGCCAGCAGCTTAGCGGGCAGCGGGGGCACCGGGGAGCTGTTTTTT.

The chain uses TRBV2 and TRBJ1-2, with a tentative D call TRBD1 (6 bases). Germline V CDR1 and CDR2: SNHLY, FYNNEI. CDR3 length: 14 residues. Trimming removed 5 bases from V and 8 bases from J, with 18 bases in between. The CDR3 is CASSLQGSPQGYTF. In nucleotides, the CDR3 is TGTGCCAGCAGTCTTCAGGGGTCCCCCCAGGGCTACACCTTC.

V and J are TRBV2 and TRBJ1-2; D is ambiguous. Trimming took 5 bases from V and 2 from J, leaving 9 bases between them. Germline V CDR1 and CDR2: SNHLY, FYNNEI. The CDR3 has 13 residues. CDR3 coding DNA: TGTGCCAGCAGTCCCCAGGTGAACTATGGCTACACCTTC. Encoded protein: CASSPQVNYGYTF.

The CDR3 coding sequence is TGCGCCAGCAGCTGGGGACTGACGAACACCGGGGAGCTGTTTTTT. Residues: CASSWGLTNTGELFF. The chain uses TRBV5-1 and TRBJ2-2, with D perhaps matching TRBD2 (6 bases). V was pared by 3 bases and J by 0 bases, with 9 bases between. The CDR3 runs 15 residues. Germline V gene lookup returns CDR1 SGHRS and CDR2 YFSETQ.

The chain joins TRBV5-1 to TRBJ2-7, with a possible D match to TRBD1 (5 bases). This CDR3 contains 14 residues. Germline V gene sequence: CDR1 SGHRS, CDR2 YFSETQ. V was shortened by 5 bases and J by 1 base, with 13 bases between the two germline ends. Here the CDR3 DNA reads TGCGCCAGCAGACAGTTGACAGCGTCCTACGAGCAGTACTTC. It codes for CASRQLTASYEQYF. The whole variable domain, remainder taken from reference TRBV5-1 and TRBJ2-7, is KAGVTQTPRYLIKTRGQQVTLSCSPISGHRSVSWYQQTPGQGLQFLFEYFSETQRNKGNFPGRFSGRQFSNSRSEMNVSTLELGDSALYLCASRQLTASYEQYFGPGTRLTVT.

The V and J genes are TRBV10-3 and TRBJ1-1, with D unresolved. CDR3 size: 13 residues. The germline V and J ends were trimmed by 0 bases and 5 bases, with 7 bases remaining between them. Germline assignment: CDR1 ENHRY and CDR2 SYGVKD. The CDR3 DNA sequence: TGTGCCATCAGTGAGTCAAATCCAACTGAAGCTTTCTTT. It codes for CAISESNPTEAFF.